These 23 T cell receptor beta chains were sequenced from one sample in a study of cytomegalovirus exposure and HLA in healthy donors. The PCR employed 60 Vbeta primers together with 13 Jbeta primers. The table came from immunoSEQ multiplex PCR; TCRdb's copy has only in-frame clones and leaves some out. In the table there are 60,000 or so clones, approximately 80% of which are singletons. Sequenced: PBMCs. Every receptor here comes from a man between 40 and 49 years old in good health and CMV-seronegative.

This clone was detected a few times. V and J are TRBV6-6 and TRBJ2-2; maybe TRBD1 (6 bases). Germline-derived CDR1 and CDR2 are MNHNY and SVGAGI (reference sequence). V was cut by 10 bases and J by 5 bases, with 17 bases left in between. The CDR3 totals 14 residues. CDR3 residues: CATGTKLFTGELFF. CDR3 DNA sequence: TGTGCCACAGGGACAAAACTTTTTACCGGGGAGCTGTTTTTT.

The chain joins TRBV27 to TRBJ2-2; 8 bases fit TRBD1. From germline, CDR1 is MNHEY and CDR2 SMNVEV (reference sequence). This CDR3 comprises 14 residues. The J segment lost 8 bases and the V segment lost 7 bases, leaving 9 bases of the junction unmatched. CDR3 DNA sequence: TGTGCCAGCACCAGACAGGGGCTTAGGGGGGAGCTGTTTTTT. Its translation: CASTRQGLRGELFF.

The chain carries TRBV5-1 and TRBJ2-7; 7 bases are shared with TRBD1. The CDR3 spans 18 residues. CDR1 and CDR2 from the germline V gene are SGHRS and YFSETQ. The V and J ends lost 2 bases and 0 bases, in that order; junction bases with no gene match: 14. CDR3: CASSFVVGQGVSSYEQYF. The CDR3 DNA is TGCGCCAGCAGCTTCGTTGTCGGCCAGGGGGTGAGCTCCTACGAGCAGTACTTC.

The chain has TRBV27 and TRBJ1-6, with TRBD1 identical over 9 bases. This CDR3 is 17 amino acids long. Germline V lookup: CDR1 MNHEY, CDR2 SMNVEV (reference sequence). The V gene end was trimmed by 4 bases and the J gene end by 9 bases; junction bases not matched to a gene: 13. The CDR3 region has the DNA TGTGCCAGCAGTTCTCACCCCACTGGGACAGGGTCTTCACCCCTCCACTTT. This translates into CASSSHPTGTGSSPLHF.

V usage is TRBV6-5 and J usage is TRBJ1-1; 8 nucleotides agree with TRBD1. CDR3 length equals 15 residues. Losses at the gene ends were 8 bases for V and 6 bases for J; bases not matched to a gene: 14. Per the germline V gene, CDR1 is MNHEY and CDR2 is SVGAGI. The CDR3 region is CASGPATGDGAEAFF. CDR3 DNA: TGTGCCAGCGGGCCCGCGACAGGGGATGGAGCTGAAGCTTTCTTT.

The rearrangement joins TRBV19 to TRBJ2-5, with D perhaps TRBD1 (6 bases). V was pared by 5 bases and J by 5 bases, with 9 bases between. This CDR3 region has 12 residues. In germline, CDR1 is LNHDA, CDR2 SQIVND (reference sequence). CDR3 in DNA: TGTGCCAGTAGTCACAGGGCGGAGACCCAGTACTTC. It codes for CASSHRAETQYF.

This sequence joins TRBV30 and TRBJ2-7; weak D call: TRBD2 (5 bases). The CDR3 is made up of 15 amino acids. CDR1 is GTSNPN and CDR2 is SVGIG in the germline V gene (reference sequence). The V end lost 5 bases, the J end lost 2 bases, and 19 bases lay between the germline ends. As DNA, the CDR3 is TGTGCCTGGGGGCGCTATACCACGGGAACCTACGAGCAGTACTTC. This codes for CAWGRYTTGTYEQYF. Using reference TRBV30 and TRBJ2-7 for the parts outside the CDR3, the full variable domain is SQTIHQWPATLVQPVGSPLSLECTVEGTSNPNLYWYRQAAGRGLQLLFYSVGIGQISSEVPQNLSASRPQDRQFILSSKKLLLSDSGFYLCAWGRYTTGTYEQYFGPGTRLTVT.

This chain joins TRBV19 and TRBJ1-5; tentatively, D is TRBD1 (5 bases). V dropped 3 bases and J dropped 6 bases, with 9 bases sitting between them. The germline gives CDR1 LNHDA, CDR2 SQIVND (reference sequence). The CDR3 consists of 13 residues. The CDR3 spells CASSIRVGQPQHF. CDR3 nucleotides: TGTGCCAGTAGTATCAGGGTAGGTCAGCCCCAGCATTTT.

The chain has TRBV19 and TRBJ2-1; D is undetermined. V lost 2 bases to trimming and J lost 9 bases, with 11 bases between them. The CDR3 consists of 13 residues. The germline V gene encodes CDR1 LNHDA and CDR2 SQIVND (reference sequence). The CDR3 region is CASSIRPGGEQFF. The DNA for the CDR3 is TGTGCCAGTAGTATACGTCCCGGCGGTGAGCAGTTCTTC.

The chain recombines TRBV19 with TRBJ1-2, with TRBD1 matching over 10 bases. J lost 5 bases, V lost 4 bases, and 7 bases had no gene match. The V gene's germline CDR1 is LNHDA and CDR2 SQIVND (reference sequence). This CDR3 is 15 amino acids long. CDR3 sequence (DNA): TGTGCCAGTAGTACCGACAGGGGGCGCTTGTATGGCTACACCTTC. Translating it yields CASSTDRGRLYGYTF.

The rearrangement links TRBV28 to TRBJ1-2; 7 bases align to TRBD1. This CDR3 has 14 amino acids. Losses at the gene ends were 2 bases for V and 4 bases for J; bases not matched to a gene: 4. Germline assignment: CDR1 MDHEN and CDR2 SYDVKM. CDR3 DNA sequence: TGTGCCAGCAGTTTACCTGACAGGGTCTATGGCTACACCTTC. It is translated as CASSLPDRVYGYTF.

V and J are TRBV5-1 and TRBJ2-7; weak D call: TRBD2 (5 bases). The germline V gene has CDR1 SGHRS and CDR2 YFSETQ. Trimming removed 4 bases from V and 2 bases from J, with 13 bases in between. This CDR3 has 14 residues. CDR3 in DNA: TGCGCCAGCAGCCGGGATGGAGGAGCCTACGAGCAGTACTTC. It codes for CASSRDGGAYEQYF. The variable domain in full, with the rest retrieved from reference TRBV5-1 and TRBJ2-7, is KAGVTQTPRYLIKTRGQQVTLSCSPISGHRSVSWYQQTPGQGLQFLFEYFSETQRNKGNFPGRFSGRQFSNSRSEMNVSTLELGDSALYLCASSRDGGAYEQYFGPGTRLTVT.

V gene TRBV7-8 combines with J gene TRBJ2-1, with 8 positions matching TRBD2. CDR1 and CDR2 from the germline V gene are SGHVS and FQNEAQ. The CDR3 length is 16 residues. V shed 4 bases, J shed 0 bases, and the junction held 5 bases outside the gene matches. CDR3: CASSSSGTSSYNEQFF. The CDR3 bases are TGTGCCAGCAGCTCCTCCGGGACTAGCTCCTACAATGAGCAGTTCTTC.

The rearrangement joins TRBV5-1 to TRBJ2-3, with unresolved D. Germline CDR1 is SGHRS and CDR2 is YFSETQ. The germline V and J ends were trimmed by 4 bases and 0 bases, with 9 bases remaining between them. The CDR3 loop spans 14 amino acids. CDR3 sequence: CASSPEASTDTQYF. The CDR3 bases are TGCGCCAGCAGCCCCGAGGCTAGCACAGATACGCAGTATTTT. The full variable domain, in which reference TRBV5-1 and TRBJ2-3 provide the parts outside the CDR3, is KAGVTQTPRYLIKTRGQQVTLSCSPISGHRSVSWYQQTPGQGLQFLFEYFSETQRNKGNFPGRFSGRQFSNSRSEMNVSTLELGDSALYLCASSPEASTDTQYFGPGTRLTVL.

A word on this clone: A junction end diverges from the germline sequence, so it may reflect a read error. V gene TRBV27 combines with J gene TRBJ2-1, with TRBD1 matching over 9 bases. The length of the CDR3 is 16 residues. In germline, CDR1 is MNHEY, CDR2 SMNVEV (reference sequence). The CDR3 loop reads CATSGFRDRVSNEQFF. The CDR3 nucleotides are TGTGCCACCAGTGGGTTCCGGGACAGGGTCTCCAATGAGCAGTTCTTC.

The gene calls are TRBV29-1 and TRBJ1-2, with TRBD1 as a possible D gene (6 bases). Trimming cost V 4 bases and J 8 bases, with 32 bases left between them. CDR1 and CDR2 (germline): SQVTM, ANQGSEA. The CDR3 runs 18 residues. CDR3 protein: CSVVSLIQGRKEALGYTF. DNA for the CDR3: TGCAGCGTTGTGTCCCTGATACAGGGTCGTAAAGAGGCACTCGGCTACACCTTC.

This clone showed up just once. The CDR3 DNA reads TGTGCCAGCAGCCAAGGGACTACGAATTACAATGAGCAGTTCTTC. Translated, it gives CASSQGTTNYNEQFF. The V and J genes are TRBV7-2 and TRBJ2-1; 7 bases fit TRBD2. The CDR3 is 15 amino acids. Germline values: CDR1 SGHTA, CDR2 FQGNSA. The V gene end was trimmed by 5 bases and the J gene end by 4 bases; junction bases not matched to a gene: 8.

The chain carries TRBV19 and TRBJ1-6; D is unresolved. Germline V CDR1 and CDR2: LNHDA, SQIVND (reference sequence). There are 14 residues in the CDR3. Trimming pared 2 bases from V and 6 bases from J, leaving 8 bases between. The CDR3 region has the DNA TGTGCCAGTAGTATACCCGGGTTTAATTCACCCCTCCACTTT. Translated: CASSIPGFNSPLHF.

This sequence joins TRBV11-2 and TRBJ2-2, with 12 bases matching TRBD2. The V segment lost 4 bases and the J segment 3 bases; nucleotides outside the gene matches: 6. The CDR3 loop spans 17 amino acids. Germline V gene lookup returns CDR1 SGHAT and CDR2 FQNNGV. CDR3 in amino acids: CASSSFRLAGDTGELFF. The CDR3 DNA reads TGTGCCAGCAGCTCGTTCCGACTAGCGGGGGACACCGGGGAGCTGTTTTTT.

In this sample, this clone turned up once. The J gene is TRBJ1-2, the V gene TRBV5-4; 10 bases map to TRBD1. Germline CDR1 is SGHNT and CDR2 is YYREEE (reference sequence). There are 14 residues in the CDR3. V was clipped by 4 bases and J by 4 bases; unmatched bases: 4. The CDR3 DNA reads TGTGCCAGCAGCCCAAGGACAGGGGGCTATGGCTACACCTTC. Translation gives CASSPRTGGYGYTF.

This clone was recorded a few times. The chain couples TRBV5-1 to TRBJ2-6; weak D call: TRBD1 (6 bases). Germline CDR1 SGHRS, CDR2 YFSETQ. V was trimmed by 3 bases and J by 1 base, leaving 14 bases between them. This CDR3 contains 17 residues. The CDR3 sequence: CASSWRPQGSGANVLTF. Here the CDR3 DNA reads TGCGCCAGCAGCTGGAGGCCACAGGGATCTGGGGCCAACGTCCTGACTTTC.

The J gene is TRBJ1-2, the V gene TRBV2, with D perhaps matching TRBD1 (6 bases). V gave up 8 bases and J gave up 0 bases, with 10 bases separating them. Germline loops: CDR1 SNHLY, CDR2 FYNNEI. The CDR3 contains 13 residues. The CDR3 reads CASQDRANYGYTF. CDR3 nucleotides: TGTGCCAGCCAGGACAGAGCTAACTATGGCTACACCTTC.

The J gene is TRBJ2-7, the V gene TRBV13, with 7 bases that match TRBD1. Germline V gene sequence: CDR1 PRHDT, CDR2 FYEKMQ (reference sequence). J lost 3 bases, V lost 0 bases, and 2 bases had no gene match. The CDR3 spans 14 residues. In nucleotides, the CDR3 is TGTGCCAGCAGCTTAGGGACAGGGATCTACGAGCAGTACTTC. Protein: CASSLGTGIYEQYF.